This T cell receptor beta chain was obtained from a study of cytomegalovirus exposure and HLA in healthy donors. Study-wide background: Unique TCR beta sequences numbering about 100 million came from some 200 million T cells in an earlier analysis. Around 80 million unique TCR sequences came from HLA-typed donors in an early release.

V lost 4 bases to trimming and J lost 2 bases, with 15 bases between them. The CDR3 is made up of 16 amino acids. From germline, CDR1 is SGHNT and CDR2 YYREEE (reference sequence). A remark on this clone: Antigen unknown.

Primers: 60 Vbeta forward and 13 Jbeta reverse. TCRdb's table, derived via immunoSEQ multiplex PCR, lists solely in-frame clones and lacks some. The sample consists of under 200,000 clones, 77% of them appearing once. Findings and caveats of the study: In a later analysis, TCR beta V- and J-gene trimming was associated with a missense DCLRE1C variant. There were some public TCRs occurring in many donors, but most TCR sequences were rare.

The sequence was obtained from a male donor in good health and CMV-seropositive. What was sequenced was PBMCs. The chain combines TRBV5-4 with TRBJ2-2; D possibly corresponds to TRBD2 (7 bases). The CDR3 reads CASSRNGGLNTGELFF. DNA for the CDR3: TGTGCCAGCAGCAGGAACGGGGGGCTCAACACCGGGGAGCTGTTTTTT.